This T cell receptor (beta chain) came from a study of cytomegalovirus exposure and HLA in healthy donors. This PCR relied on a set of 60 Vbeta primers and 13 Jbeta primers. Profiled with immunoSEQ multiplex PCR; TCRdb holds only in-frame clones, not every one. The sample lists roughly 190,000 clones, 81% seen once, with around 1.9% in the top ten. Trimming took off 8 bases at V and 3 bases at J, with 23 bases between the two ends. The V gene's germline CDR1 is MNHEY and CDR2 SMNVEV (reference sequence). This CDR3 region has 16 residues. The chain employs TRBV27 and TRBJ2-7; weak D call: TRBD2 (5 bases). The clonotype comes from a man between 18 and 29 years old in good health and CMV-seronegative. The sequenced material came from PBMCs. The CDR3 reads CASRPLEGVWDYEQYF. CDR3 DNA: TGTGCCAGCCGACCCCTCGAGGGAGTCTGGGACTACGAGCAGTACTTC.